This T cell receptor beta chain was found in a study of beta chain features in type 1 diabetes. General study findings and limits: There was a possibility that cDNA sequencing over-represented cells with high TCR expression. Shorter templates may be favored by PCR, equally so in patients and controls. Any role of HLA type in TCRB rearrangement remained unresolved here. Across all four CD4+ subsets, people with type 1 diabetes showed modestly shorter TCRB CDR3s.

A remark on this clone: What it binds is unknown.

All of the isolated RNA was reverse transcribed, so expressed TCRB transcripts were sequenced. The method was immunoSEQ multiplex PCR; TCRdb's version includes in-frame clones alone and lacks a portion of them. The sample carries a few hundred thousand clones, approximately 16% recorded once. This CDR3 contains 14 residues. Trimming shortened V by 1 base and J by 1 base, and 10 bases separated the two germline ends. CDR1 and CDR2 from the germline V gene are SQVTM and ANQGSEA. This chain links TRBV29-1 with TRBJ1-1, with D uncertain. Sequencing input: naive CD4+ T cells from blood. The clonotype originates from a man in his thirties or forties with type 1 diabetes. CDR3 DNA: TGCAGCGTTGAAGCTGCAGCCAGGAACACTGAAGCTTTCTTT. As protein: CSVEAAARNTEAFF.